These 18 T cell receptor beta chains originate from one sample sequenced in a study of graft-versus-host responses after intestinal transplantation. The repertoire was sequenced with immunoSEQ multiplex PCR; TCRdb's copy has only in-frame clones and lacks some. The sample includes roughly 120,000 clones, 90% of them seen just once. Their cognate antigens are unknown. The sequences come from unstimulated CD4+ T cells sorted from spleen or lymph node cells, collected before intestinal transplant. These receptors originate from a human donor who received an intestinal transplant.

V is TRBV5-4 and J is TRBJ2-7; 8 bases align to TRBD1. Per the germline V gene, CDR1 is SGHNT and CDR2 is YYREEE (reference sequence). J was trimmed by 3 bases and V by 2 bases; bases with no gene match: 1. The CDR3 is made up of 13 amino acids. This CDR3 reads CASSFTGGYEQYF. As DNA, the CDR3 is TGTGCCAGCAGCTTTACAGGGGGCTACGAGCAGTACTTC.

This chain connects TRBV6-1 to TRBJ2-1, with unresolved D. The germline V and J ends were trimmed by 10 bases and 6 bases, with 10 bases remaining between them. This CDR3 comprises 11 residues. Germline CDR1 MNHNS, CDR2 SASEGT. The CDR3, as DNA: TGTGCCACGGTAACGCCCAATGAGCAGTTCTTC. Its protein product is CATVTPNEQFF.

J is TRBJ1-1 and V is TRBV18, with 8 bases matching TRBD1. Germline V gives CDR1 KGHSH, CDR2 LQKENI. The length of the CDR3 is 15 residues. V dropped 1 base and J dropped 2; count of bases not matched to a gene: 3. CDR3 nucleotides: TGTGCCAGCTCACCACTTGGACAGGGAAACACTGAAGCTTTCTTT. Encoded protein: CASSPLGQGNTEAFF.

This clone was found a few times. The gene calls are TRBV19 and TRBJ2-5; 12 bases fit TRBD1. J gave up 5 bases and V 0 bases, and 1 base lay outside the gene matches. The CDR3 spans 15 residues. Germline V lookup: CDR1 LNHDA, CDR2 SQIVND (reference sequence). CDR3 DNA sequence: TGTGCCAGTAGTATAGAGGGGACAGGGGGCGAGACCCAGTACTTC. This sequence encodes CASSIEGTGGETQYF. Full variable domain (missing parts from reference TRBV19 and TRBJ2-5): DGGITQSPKYLFRKEGQNVTLSCEQNLNHDAMYWYRQDPGQGLRLIYYSQIVNDFQKGDIAEGYSVSREKKESFPLTVTSAQKNPTAFYLCASSIEGTGGETQYFGPGTRLLVL.

This sequence joins TRBV7-8 and TRBJ1-1; TRBD1 matches 7 bases. This CDR3 has 14 amino acids. Germline values: CDR1 SGHVS, CDR2 FQNEAQ. J was trimmed by 5 bases and V by 3 bases; bases with no gene match: 6. CDR3 in amino acids: CASSFVGGGTEAFF. Here the CDR3 DNA reads TGTGCCAGCAGCTTTGTAGGGGGCGGAACTGAAGCTTTCTTT.

The V and J genes are TRBV5-1 and TRBJ2-7, with TRBD1 matching 8 bases. The CDR3 has 14 residues. With 0 bases clipped from V and 5 bases from J, the junction kept 4 bases outside the gene matches. Germline assignment: CDR1 SGHRS and CDR2 YFSETQ. CDR3 sequence (DNA): TGCGCCAGCAGCTTGGCACAGACAGGGGACGAGCAGTACTTC. Translating gives CASSLAQTGDEQYF.

This clone was seen only once. V usage is TRBV11-2 and J usage is TRBJ1-1; weak D call: TRBD1 (6 bases). Trimming left V 2 bases short and J 1 base short, with 17 bases between. Germline V gene data show CDR1 as SGHAT and CDR2 as FQNNGV. The CDR3 contains 17 residues. In DNA, the CDR3 is TGTGCCAGCAGCTTATCCCCCGGGGGGCTGGAGAACACTGAAGCTTTCTTT. Encoded protein: CASSLSPGGLENTEAFF.

This chain joins TRBV6-5 and TRBJ2-7, with 8 bases lining up with TRBD2. Germline CDR1 MNHEY, CDR2 SVGAGI. The length of the CDR3 is 15 residues. Trimming removed 3 bases from V and 2 bases from J; junction bases left unmatched: 6. CDR3 residues: CASSYERGYTYEQYF. As DNA, the CDR3 is TGTGCCAGCAGTTATGAGCGGGGGTATACCTACGAGCAGTACTTC.

This sequence joins TRBV27 and TRBJ2-3; the match to TRBD2 covers 7 bases. Looked up from germline, CDR1 is MNHEY and CDR2 is SMNVEV (reference sequence). This CDR3 has 15 residues. V trimming: 3 bases; J trimming: 2 bases; junction bases outside the gene matches: 5. This CDR3 is CASSFDSGFTDTQYF. As DNA, the CDR3 is TGTGCCAGCAGTTTCGATAGCGGGTTCACAGATACGCAGTATTTT.

The J gene is TRBJ2-1, the V gene TRBV7-2, with D tentatively TRBD1 (6 bases). With 1 base removed from V and 12 bases from J, the gap between germline ends came to 16 bases. The germline CDR1 and CDR2 sequences are SGHTA and FQGNSA. The CDR3 totals 14 residues. The CDR3 region has the DNA TGTGCCAGCAGCTTAGTTACAGGGAGTCGTGGGCAGTTCTTC. Amino acid sequence: CASSLVTGSRGQFF.

Note on this clone: The same CDR3 can be traced to other DNA sequences in this sample. This chain joins TRBV19 and TRBJ1-1; possible D gene TRBD1, 6 bases. This CDR3 is built from 16 residues. With 3 bases removed from V and 4 bases from J, the gap between germline ends came to 18 bases. CDR1 and CDR2 from the germline V gene are LNHDA and SQIVND (reference sequence). The CDR3 DNA sequence: TGTGCCAGTAGTATTTTGCAGGGGCAAGGCGCCACTGAAGCTTTCTTT. The encoded protein is CASSILQGQGATEAFF.

The chain recombines TRBV7-2 with TRBJ2-5, with 15 bases that match TRBD2. With the DNA end fitting TRBJ2-7 better, the J assignment may be wrong. This CDR3 region has 16 residues. The germline gives CDR1 SGHTA, CDR2 FQGNSA. CDR3: CASSSIGLAGGSEQYF. DNA of the CDR3: TGTGCCAGCAGCTCGATAGGACTAGCGGGAGGGAGCGAGCAGTACTTC.

V and J are TRBV29-1 and TRBJ2-7; possibly TRBD1 for D (5 bases). The V end lost 4 bases, the J end lost 7 bases, and 14 bases lay between the germline ends. Per germline, CDR1 SQVTM and CDR2 ANQGSEA. The CDR3 sequence is 12 residues long. The CDR3 sequence: CSVVTGSGEQYF. The CDR3 DNA reads TGCAGCGTTGTGACTGGTTCAGGGGAGCAGTACTTC.

This chain connects TRBV28 to TRBJ2-2; 7 bases line up with TRBD2. V shed 6 bases, J shed 4 bases, and the junction held 5 bases outside the gene matches. The germline V gene encodes CDR1 MDHEN and CDR2 SYDVKM. CDR3 length: 14 amino acids. CDR3 in DNA: TGTGCCAGCAGACCTAGCGGTCCCACCGGGGAGCTGTTTTTT. As protein: CASRPSGPTGELFF.

V and J are TRBV5-5 and TRBJ1-5; D ambiguous. CDR3 length: 15 amino acids. Trimming pared 0 bases from V and 3 bases from J, leaving 10 bases between. CDR1 is SGHKS, CDR2 YYEKEE, per germline (reference sequence). The CDR3 loop is CASSLVSLSNQPQHF. The CDR3 nucleotides are TGTGCCAGCAGCTTGGTCTCCCTGTCCAATCAGCCCCAGCATTTT.

This chain links TRBV5-1 with TRBJ1-1; D gene uncertain. Trimming took off 1 base at V and 0 bases at J, with 7 bases between the two ends. This CDR3 region has 14 residues. Germline loops: CDR1 SGHRS, CDR2 YFSETQ. DNA for the CDR3: TGCGCCAGCAGCTTGACAAGTATGAACACTGAAGCTTTCTTT. Its protein is CASSLTSMNTEAFF.

This chain joins TRBV5-4 and TRBJ1-2; the match to TRBD1 covers 9 bases. The CDR3 runs to 16 residues. Trimming at V came to 4 bases and at J to 7 bases, leaving 14 bases not matched to a gene. From germline, CDR1 is SGHNT and CDR2 YYREEE (reference sequence). The CDR3 protein is CASSRGQQGAPGGYTF. The DNA of the CDR3 is TGTGCCAGCAGCCGCGGCCAACAGGGGGCGCCGGGTGGCTACACCTTC. The full variable domain, with the rest looked up from reference TRBV5-4 and TRBJ1-2, is ETGVTQSPTHLIKTRGQQVTLRCSSQSGHNTVSWYQQALGQGPQFIFQYYREEENGRGNFPPRFSGLQFPNYSSELNVNALELDDSALYLCASSRGQQGAPGGYTFGSGTRLTVV.

The chain couples TRBV7-8 to TRBJ1-4, with TRBD1 as a possible D gene (5 bases). This CDR3 comprises 18 residues. Germline assignment: CDR1 SGHVS and CDR2 FQNEAQ. V shed 2 bases and J shed 7 bases, with 23 bases lying between them. CDR3 DNA sequence: TGTGCCAGCAGCTTATTTCGTACCGACAGCACCTTTATTGAAAAACTGTTTTTT. It is translated as CASSLFRTDSTFIEKLFF.